The 32 T cell receptor beta chains below were found in one sample sequenced in a study of blood T cell repertoires in COVID-19. Profiled with immunoSEQ multiplex PCR; TCRdb holds only in-frame clones, not every one. The data hold around 370,000 clones, with 88% observed a single time. Sequencing was carried out using PBMCs or T cells enriched from blood (not recorded which). The receptors were gathered from a woman between 18 and 29 years old who had recovered from COVID-19.

The chain recombines TRBV3-1 (or the pseudogene TRBV3-2) with TRBJ2-1; TRBD2 matches 14 bases. The CDR3 contains 15 residues. With 7 bases clipped from V and 7 bases from J, the junction kept 6 bases outside the gene matches. Germline V gene sequence: CDR1 LGHDT, CDR2 YNNKEL (reference sequence). In DNA form, the CDR3 reads TGTGCCAGCACCCAGACTAGCGGGGGGGCAAATGAGCAGTTCTTC. It translates to CASTQTSGGANEQFF.

The chain recombines TRBV5-8 with TRBJ2-7; 7 bases are shared with TRBD1. CDR3 length: 13 amino acids. V shed 4 bases and J 3 bases; nucleotides not matched to a gene: 4. The germline CDR1 and CDR2 sequences are SGHTS and YDEGEE. The CDR3 sequence is CASSLRTGYEQYF. The CDR3 DNA reads TGTGCCAGCAGCCTCCGGACAGGCTACGAGCAGTACTTC.

This chain connects TRBV6-5 to TRBJ1-2; TRBD1 is a possible D gene (6 bases). With 4 bases removed from V and 1 base from J, the gap between germline ends came to 16 bases. Per the germline V gene, CDR1 is MNHEY and CDR2 is SVGAGI. There are 16 residues in the CDR3. The CDR3 DNA reads as TGTGCCAGCAGTTCAGGAACAGGGCTAAGTAACTATGGCTACACCTTC. This codes for CASSSGTGLSNYGYTF.

This rearrangement joins TRBV7-2 to TRBJ2-3, with 10 bases identical to TRBD1. V was clipped by 1 base and J by 4 bases; unmatched bases: 14. The CDR3 contains 19 residues. Looked up from germline, CDR1 is SGHTA and CDR2 is FQGNSA. In DNA form, the CDR3 reads TGTGCCAGCAGCTTAGGGGAACGGCTGGGGACAGGGGTGGCAGATACGCAGTATTTT. Protein product: CASSLGERLGTGVADTQYF.

The chain carries TRBV24-1 and TRBJ1-5, with TRBD1 identical over 8 bases. This CDR3 spans 15 amino acids. The V gene end was trimmed by 4 bases and the J gene end by 3 bases; junction bases not matched to a gene: 4. Germline V CDR1 and CDR2: KGHDR, SFDVKD. The CDR3 reads CATSDLDRDNQPQHF. CDR3 nucleotide sequence: TGTGCCACCAGTGACCTGGACAGGGACAATCAGCCCCAGCATTTT.

Here the CDR3 reads CASSRPTEQYYGYTF. As DNA, the CDR3 is TGTGCCAGTAGCCGACCGACAGAGCAATACTATGGCTACACCTTC. The chain is built from TRBV19 and TRBJ1-2; weak D call: TRBD1 (5 bases). Germline V lookup: CDR1 LNHDA, CDR2 SQIVND (reference sequence). This CDR3 region has 15 residues. Trimming took 6 bases from V and 3 from J, leaving 17 bases between them.

This sequence joins TRBV27 and TRBJ1-1; maybe TRBD1 (5 bases). In germline, CDR1 is MNHEY, CDR2 SMNVEV (reference sequence). CDR3 length equals 13 residues. Deletions cut 8 bases from V and 6 bases from J, with 16 bases between. DNA for the CDR3: TGTGCCAGCTCCAAGCCCAAAGGGGCTGAAGCTTTCTTT. Its protein product is CASSKPKGAEAFF.

The genes are TRBV6-2 or TRBV6-3 and TRBJ1-1; no firm D call. The V end lost 6 bases, the J end lost 14 bases, and 19 bases lay between the germline ends. CDR3 length: 12 residues. Germline V gene lookup returns CDR1 MNHEY and CDR2 SVGEGT. The CDR3 DNA is TGTGCCAGCAGCCTCCCTGAGGAGCGTCTATTCTTT. Amino acids: CASSLPEERLFF.

As DNA, the CDR3 is TGTGCCAGCAGCTGGACCGGGACAGGAAACTATGGCTACACCTTC. Protein product: CASSWTGTGNYGYTF. V gene TRBV7-2 combines with J gene TRBJ1-2; 8 positions agree with TRBD1. CDR3 length: 15 amino acids. Germline V gene lookup returns CDR1 SGHTA and CDR2 FQGNSA. V was clipped by 4 bases and J by 2 bases; unmatched bases: 6. The full variable domain, rest sourced from reference TRBV7-2 and TRBJ1-2, is GAGVSQSPSNKVTEKGKDVELRCDPISGHTALYWYRQSLGQGLEFLIYFQGNSAPDKSGLPSDRFSAERTGGSVSTLTIQRTQQEDSAVYLCASSWTGTGNYGYTFGSGTRLTVV.

The CDR3 DNA reads as TGTGCCAGCAGTTACTCGCAGGGTTCTAATGAAAAACTGTTTTTT. Translated, it gives CASSYSQGSNEKLFF. The chain has TRBV6-5 and TRBJ1-4; D perhaps matches TRBD1 (5 bases). There are 15 residues in the CDR3. Trimming pared 0 bases from V and 3 bases from J, leaving 8 bases between. Per the germline V gene, CDR1 is MNHEY and CDR2 is SVGAGI.

This clone was seen a handful of times. V gene TRBV2 combines with J gene TRBJ1-5, with 8 nucleotides matching TRBD1. Per the germline V gene, CDR1 is SNHLY and CDR2 is FYNNEI. This CDR3 has 15 residues. J gave up 3 bases and V 2 bases, and 3 bases lay outside the gene matches. CDR3 residues: CASSEQGQDNQPQHF. CDR3 DNA sequence: TGTGCCAGCAGTGAACAGGGACAGGACAATCAGCCCCAGCATTTT.

The rearrangement links TRBV11-2 to TRBJ2-3; D is uncertain. Per germline, CDR1 SGHAT and CDR2 FQNNGV. Trimming shortened V by 8 bases and J by 1 base, and 10 bases separated the two germline ends. The CDR3 runs to 13 residues. In DNA, the CDR3 is TGTGCCAGCGCAGGATGGGGCACAGATACGCAGTATTTT. Amino acids: CASAGWGTDTQYF.

V usage is TRBV19 and J usage is TRBJ2-5; TRBD2 matches at 8 bases. V gave up 1 base and J gave up 5 bases; unmatched junction bases: 9. The CDR3 is made up of 16 amino acids. CDR1 LNHDA and CDR2 SQIVND come from the germline V gene (reference sequence). This CDR3 is CASSIAGGGSEETQYF. As DNA, the CDR3 is TGTGCCAGTAGTATAGCGGGCGGGGGGTCCGAGGAGACCCAGTACTTC.

This chain links TRBV13 with TRBJ2-7; D is unresolved. Trimming took 5 bases from V and 1 from J, leaving 9 bases between them. The CDR3 is 13 amino acids. Germline CDR1 is PRHDT and CDR2 is FYEKMQ (reference sequence). Here the CDR3 reads CASSPRVSYEQYF. In nucleotides, the CDR3 is TGTGCCAGCAGCCCTCGGGTGTCCTACGAGCAGTACTTC.

This chain links TRBV27 with TRBJ1-2; D gene ambiguous. In germline, CDR1 is MNHEY, CDR2 SMNVEV (reference sequence). This CDR3 contains 13 residues. Deletions cut 2 bases from V and 3 bases from J, with 7 bases between. The CDR3 protein is CASSLNEYYGYTF. DNA for the CDR3: TGTGCCAGCAGTTTAAATGAGTACTATGGCTACACCTTC.

This rearrangement joins TRBV9 to TRBJ2-5, with D perhaps matching TRBD2 (6 bases). Germline CDR1 and CDR2: SGDLS and YYNGEE. This CDR3 contains 16 residues. V dropped 2 bases and J dropped 4 bases, with 18 bases sitting between them. CDR3 protein: CASSVSPGVNLETQYF. The CDR3 nucleotides are TGTGCCAGCAGCGTCTCCCCGGGGGTGAATTTAGAGACCCAGTACTTC.

The chain uses TRBV10-3 and TRBJ1-2; D possibly corresponds to TRBD1 (6 bases). The length of the CDR3 is 15 residues. Germline-derived CDR1 and CDR2 are ENHRY and SYGVKD. Between the trimmed V and J ends, which lost 3 bases and 1 base, there was a span of 12 bases. The CDR3: CAISERRGNNYGYTF. CDR3 bases: TGTGCCATCAGTGAACGCAGGGGAAATAACTATGGCTACACCTTC.

The chain employs TRBV7-9 and TRBJ1-4; D possibly corresponds to TRBD1 (5 bases). The V gene lost 2 bases and the J gene lost 7 bases, with 8 bases spanning the gap. Germline CDR1 and CDR2: SEHNR and FQNEAQ (reference sequence). CDR3 length: 13 residues. The CDR3 DNA reads as TGTGCCAGCAGCTTACTGGGGCCTGAAAAACTGTTTTTT. Its translation is CASSLLGPEKLFF.

The gene calls are TRBV28 and TRBJ1-1, with D unresolved. The CDR3 is 13 residues long. CDR1 and CDR2 (germline): MDHEN, SYDVKM. With 3 bases removed from V and 5 bases from J, the gap between germline ends came to 10 bases. CDR3 DNA sequence: TGTGCCAGCAGTTTCCCCGGCAGGACTGAAGCTTTCTTT. As protein: CASSFPGRTEAFF.

The chain is built from TRBV27 and TRBJ1-6, with TRBD1 matching over 8 bases. The ends lost 3 bases at V and 7 bases at J; junction bases unmatched: 2. The length of the CDR3 is 14 residues. The germline V gene encodes CDR1 MNHEY and CDR2 SMNVEV (reference sequence). The CDR3 sequence: CASSFGTGNSPLHF. CDR3 nucleotide sequence: TGTGCCAGCAGTTTTGGGACAGGAAATTCACCCCTCCACTTT.

The genes are TRBV5-4 and TRBJ2-7; 9 bases align to TRBD1. Germline CDR1 SGHNT, CDR2 YYREEE (reference sequence). The trim removed 4 bases at V and 3 bases at J, leaving 5 bases unmatched. This CDR3 has 14 residues. For the CDR3, the DNA is TGTGCCAGCAGCGCAGACAGGGGGGTCTACGAGCAGTACTTC. Translation gives CASSADRGVYEQYF.

The chain is built from TRBV28 and TRBJ1-1; D uncertain. V was shortened by 2 bases and J by 3 bases, with 10 bases between the two germline ends. CDR1 and CDR2 (germline): MDHEN, SYDVKM. The CDR3 runs to 14 residues. Here the CDR3 DNA reads TGTGCCAGCAGTTTAGGGTCCGGGTACACTGAAGCTTTCTTT. This encodes CASSLGSGYTEAFF.

The V and J genes are TRBV18 and TRBJ1-4, with D unclear. CDR3 length: 15 amino acids. Germline CDR1 KGHSH, CDR2 LQKENI. The ends were cut back, 1 base at V and 4 bases at J, with 10 bases in the middle. CDR3 region: CASSPRQAYNEKLFF. CDR3 sequence (DNA): TGTGCCAGCTCACCACGGCAGGCCTATAATGAAAAACTGTTTTTT.

V and J are TRBV13 and TRBJ2-7, with D possibly matching TRBD2 (6 bases). V was cut by 0 bases and J by 3 bases, with 15 bases left in between. Germline CDR1 PRHDT, CDR2 FYEKMQ (reference sequence). There are 16 residues in the CDR3. Here the CDR3 DNA reads TGTGCCAGCAGCTTAGGCCCGGGGGACTGGGGCTACGAGCAGTACTTC. Residues: CASSLGPGDWGYEQYF.

The CDR3 bases are TGTGCCAGCACGCAGGGTGGCTACGAGCAGTACTTC. Protein product: CASTQGGYEQYF. The J gene is TRBJ2-7, the V gene TRBV2; tentatively, D is TRBD1 (5 bases). Trimming took off 7 bases at V and 3 bases at J, with 10 bases between the two ends. Germline assignment: CDR1 SNHLY and CDR2 FYNNEI. The CDR3 runs to 12 residues.

The J gene is TRBJ2-1, the V gene TRBV4-1, with TRBD2 matching over 9 bases. With 0 bases clipped from V and 0 bases from J, the junction kept 18 bases outside the gene matches. Germline CDR1 is MGHRA and CDR2 is YSYEKL. The CDR3 is 22 amino acids. CDR3 nucleotide sequence: TGCGCCAGCAGCCAAGACCAAGGCGGGACTAGCCTAAGATCAAGCTCCTACAATGAGCAGTTCTTC. Its translation: CASSQDQGGTSLRSSSYNEQFF.

The CDR3 DNA follows: TGTGCCAGCTCACCTGGGGCCAATCAGCCCCAGCATTTT. Protein product: CASSPGANQPQHF. The rearrangement joins TRBV18 to TRBJ1-5, with D perhaps TRBD1 (5 bases). V was trimmed by 3 bases and J by 3 bases, leaving 6 bases between them. CDR3 length: 13 amino acids. Germline V lookup: CDR1 KGHSH, CDR2 LQKENI.

The chain carries TRBV5-1 and TRBJ1-2; 8 positions agree with TRBD1. The CDR3 consists of 16 residues. Germline-derived CDR1 and CDR2 are SGHRS and YFSETQ. V lost 2 bases to trimming and J lost 7 bases; unmatched junction nucleotides: 13. CDR3 nucleotides: TGCGCCAGCAGCTTACATCTGGGCGGACAGGGTTCTGGCTACACCTTC. Its translation is CASSLHLGGQGSGYTF.

The chain is built from TRBV6-5 and TRBJ2-5, with D tentatively TRBD1 (5 bases). Trimming removed 9 bases at V and 2 bases at J, with 10 bases between. The CDR3 length is 12 residues. Germline V lookup: CDR1 MNHEY, CDR2 SVGAGI. CDR3 sequence reads: CASGRAQETQYF. In nucleotides, the CDR3 is TGTGCCAGTGGCAGGGCGCAAGAGACCCAGTACTTC.

To note about this clone: Additional DNA sequences in this sample encode the identical CDR3. This chain links TRBV11-3 with TRBJ2-1; the match to TRBD2 covers 8 bases. The CDR3 loop spans 15 amino acids. Germline trimming cut 1 base from V and 2 bases from J; bases unmatched to any gene: 1. Germline CDR1 is SGHNT and CDR2 is YENEEA. This chain's CDR3 is CASSLARGAYNEQFF. DNA for the CDR3: TGTGCCAGCAGCTTAGCGCGGGGGGCCTACAATGAGCAGTTCTTC.

The chain recombines TRBV5-1 with TRBJ2-5; D remains ambiguous. This CDR3 has 13 amino acids. The V end lost 0 bases, the J end lost 3 bases, and 6 bases lay between the germline ends. Germline V gene data show CDR1 as SGHRS and CDR2 as YFSETQ. The CDR3 coding sequence is TGCGCCAGCAGCTTGGTAAGCGAAGAGACCCAGTACTTC. Translation: CASSLVSEETQYF.

The V and J genes are TRBV3-1 (or the pseudogene TRBV3-2) and TRBJ2-1; possible D gene TRBD2, 5 bases. V lost 0 bases and J 7 bases, leaving 13 bases between the germline ends. In germline, CDR1 is LGHDT, CDR2 YNNKEL (reference sequence). This CDR3 comprises 15 residues. The CDR3 DNA sequence: TGTGCCAGCAGCCAAGATCTAGCTCGATATAATGAGCAGTTCTTC. It translates to CASSQDLARYNEQFF.